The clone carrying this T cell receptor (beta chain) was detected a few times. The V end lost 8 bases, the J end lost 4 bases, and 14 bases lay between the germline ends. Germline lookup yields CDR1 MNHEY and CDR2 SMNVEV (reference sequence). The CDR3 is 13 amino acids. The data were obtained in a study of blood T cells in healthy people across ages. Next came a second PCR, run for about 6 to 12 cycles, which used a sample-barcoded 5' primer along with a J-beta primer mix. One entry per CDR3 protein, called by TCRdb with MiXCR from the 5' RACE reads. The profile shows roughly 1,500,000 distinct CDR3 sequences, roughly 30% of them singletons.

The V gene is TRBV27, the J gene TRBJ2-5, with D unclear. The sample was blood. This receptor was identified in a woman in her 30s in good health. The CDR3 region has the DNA TGTGCCAGCCGGCCTCGCGGTGCAGAGACCCAGTACTTC. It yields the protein CASRPRGAETQYF.